This TCR beta chain was profiled in a study of multiple sclerosis patients with progressive multifocal leukoencephalopathy. Notes on this clone: Antigen: not known.

The CDR3 length is 13 residues. Per the germline V gene, CDR1 is LNHDA and CDR2 is SQIVND (reference sequence). V was cut by 1 base and J by 8 bases, with 11 bases left in between. Noted time point: before natalizumab initiation. The T0 samples predate the first natalizumab infusion. Whole-study results and caveats: Lower normalized Shannon entropy suggested reduced TRB diversity in most PML patients. Clones expanded at PML were already present before and during natalizumab.

Spiked into each PCR were synthetic inline TR CDR3 controls of all V-J pairings. Using immunoSEQ multiplex PCR, the repertoire was profiled, and TCRdb retains in-frame clones only, with some absent. The sample comprises roughly 28,000 clones, more than 75% of which are singletons, and 0.85% to 1.3% rests with the top ten. Sample: PBMCs. The source of this sequence is a human donor with multiple sclerosis. The chain links TRBV19 to TRBJ1-1; D gene unclear. DNA for the CDR3: TGTGCCAGTAGTATAGTGACTGGGTTGGAAGCTTTCTTT. This gives the protein CASSIVTGLEAFF.